This T cell receptor (beta chain) was obtained from a study of T cell repertoires in cytomegalovirus infection. One entry per CDR3 protein results from TCRdb running MiXCR on the reads. The data contain approximately 290,000 distinct CDR3 sequences, roughly 24% of them singletons. Germline V gives CDR1 SQVTM, CDR2 ANQGSEA. The CDR3 totals 13 residues. Trimming pared 6 bases from V and 6 bases from J, leaving 18 bases between. This chain connects TRBV29-1 to TRBJ2-7; either TRBD1 or TRBD2 may supply D (5 bases each). The specimen sequenced was PBMCs. This clonotype was obtained from a human donor in good health (CMV status not recorded). Some clones in this sample may be carry-over from other donors' samples. CDR3 in DNA: TGCAGCGTCTTGCCGGGACCCACCACCGAGCAGTACTTC. Protein sequence: CSVLPGPTTEQYF.